This TCR beta chain comes out of a study of blood T cell repertoires in COVID-19. Study context: Researchers got acute and convalescent COVID-19 samples from the United States, Italy and Spain. In each case, the material was cDNA or gDNA derived from T cells, B-cell-depleted T cells, or PBMCs.

The CDR3 is 17 amino acids. Germline V gene data show CDR1 as SGHTA and CDR2 as FQGNSA. J was trimmed by 2 bases and V by 2 bases; bases with no gene match: 12. Per the original methods: For nucleated cells, counts were estimated from reference gene primer amplification. Sequencing used immunoSEQ multiplex PCR; TCRdb keeps in-frame clones, though not all of them. V and J calls and clone size come straight from that table; D and trimming were deduced from the DNA. The sample holds roughly 260,000 clones, approximately 87% seen once. This chain uses TRBV7-2 with TRBJ2-7, with 7 bases that match TRBD2. This TCR was sampled from a woman aged 45 to 65 with acute or convalescent COVID-19. What was sequenced was peripheral blood. CDR3 loop: CASSLRTTSREAYEQYF. In DNA form, the CDR3 reads TGTGCCAGCAGCTTAAGAACTACTAGCCGGGAGGCCTACGAGCAGTACTTC.